The 20 T cell receptor beta chains presented below share a single source sample, sequenced in a study of blood T cell repertoires in COVID-19. TCRdb's copy holds only in-frame clones and misses some; the assay was immunoSEQ multiplex PCR. The table shows roughly 41,000 clones, with approximately 90% occurring only once. Sample: peripheral blood. Receptors originate from a man aged 55-75 years with acute or convalescent COVID-19.

The chain is built from TRBV5-4 and TRBJ1-2; D perhaps matches TRBD1 (5 bases). The germline CDR1 and CDR2 sequences are SGHNT and YYREEE (reference sequence). The CDR3 runs to 14 residues. The CDR3, as DNA: TGTGCAGCTGGGGAGGGGCCTCCAAACTATGGCTACACCTTC. It is translated as CAAGEGPPNYGYTF.

About this clone itself: At one of its ends the junction is not consistent with the germline gene, which may arise from a read error. V usage is TRBV2 and J usage is TRBJ1-1, with 9 bases identical to TRBD1. The CDR3 has 10 residues. Germline V gene data show CDR1 as SNHLY and CDR2 as FYNNEI. The CDR3: CASRTGGVVF. The CDR3 DNA sequence: TGTGCCAGCAGGACAGGGGGGGTGGTCTTT.

This chain joins TRBV19 and TRBJ1-3; D might be TRBD1 (5 bases). The V end was cut by 4 bases, the J end by 0 bases, with 13 bases between. The CDR3 covers 16 residues. The germline gives CDR1 LNHDA, CDR2 SQIVND (reference sequence). This CDR3 is CASSTERGSSGNTIYF. CDR3 coding DNA: TGTGCCAGTAGTACCGAACGGGGGTCCTCTGGAAACACCATATATTTT.

This clone was counted a few times. The chain is built from TRBV5-6 and TRBJ1-2; TRBD1 matches 9 bases. The V segment lost 4 bases and the J segment 8 bases; nucleotides outside the gene matches: 6. Germline CDR1 and CDR2: SGHDT and YYEEEE. The CDR3 runs to 13 residues. DNA of the CDR3: TGTGCCAGCAGCCTGGGACAGGGAGACGGCTACACCTTC. Translation: CASSLGQGDGYTF.

About this clone itself: Compared with germline, one end of the junction differs, possibly owing to a read error. The CDR3 nucleotides read TGTGCCTGGAGTTACTATAACACCAGGGAGCTGTTTTTT. It codes for CAWSYYNTRELFF. The chain recombines TRBV30 with TRBJ2-2; D unclear. Per the germline V gene, CDR1 is GTSNPN and CDR2 is SVGIG (reference sequence). The length of the CDR3 is 13 residues. The whole variable domain, remainder taken from reference TRBV30 and TRBJ2-2, is SQTIHQWPATLVQPVGSPLSLECTVEGTSNPNLYWYRQAAGRGLQLLFYSVGIGQISSEVPQNLSASRPQDRQFILSSKKLLLSDSGFYLCAWSYYNTRELFFGEGSRLTVL.

The J gene is TRBJ1-6, the V gene TRBV5-4; D is ambiguous. Trimming shortened V by 4 bases and J by 9 bases, and 11 bases separated the two germline ends. Germline V gives CDR1 SGHNT, CDR2 YYREEE (reference sequence). The CDR3 runs 13 residues. The CDR3 reads CASSLGGLSPLHF. The CDR3 coding sequence is TGTGCCAGCAGCCTCGGAGGTCTTTCACCCCTCCACTTT.

In its sample, this clone was seen once. The chain combines TRBV7-2 with TRBJ2-5; TRBD2 agrees at 8 bases. J was trimmed by 4 bases and V by 0 bases; bases with no gene match: 10. The CDR3 is made up of 17 amino acids. Per germline, CDR1 SGHTA and CDR2 FQGNSA. The CDR3 DNA reads TGTGCCAGCAGCTTAGCTGGGGCGGGGGGCGCCTTAGAGACCCAGTACTTC. It translates to CASSLAGAGGALETQYF. Filled out from reference TRBV7-2 and TRBJ2-5, the complete variable domain reads GAGVSQSPSNKVTEKGKDVELRCDPISGHTALYWYRQSLGQGLEFLIYFQGNSAPDKSGLPSDRFSAERTGGSVSTLTIQRTQQEDSAVYLCASSLAGAGGALETQYFGPGTRLLVL.

V gene TRBV13 combines with J gene TRBJ2-2; TRBD2 is a possible D gene (6 bases). Germline CDR1 and CDR2: PRHDT and FYEKMQ (reference sequence). Trimming took off 9 bases at V and 1 base at J, with 12 bases between the two ends. This CDR3 has 14 residues. CDR3 amino acids: CARRAAGNTGELFF. The CDR3 DNA sequence: TGTGCCAGGAGAGCAGCGGGGAACACCGGGGAGCTGTTTTTT.

V is TRBV14 and J is TRBJ1-2, with 7 bases fitting TRBD1. In germline, CDR1 is SGHDN, CDR2 FVKESK. The CDR3 is 12 residues long. Losses at the gene ends were 4 bases for V and 8 bases for J; bases not matched to a gene: 4. The CDR3 loop is CASSPTGNGYTF. CDR3 nucleotides: TGTGCCAGCAGCCCGACAGGGAACGGCTACACCTTC.

This clone was picked up a small number of times. The V gene is TRBV30, the J gene TRBJ2-7; 8 bases match TRBD2. Germline V lookup: CDR1 GTSNPN, CDR2 SVGIG (reference sequence). V lost 2 bases to trimming and J lost 2 bases; unmatched junction nucleotides: 5. The length of the CDR3 is 14 residues. CDR3 bases: TGTGCCTGGAGTCGCCCGGGGGGGGCCTACGAGCAGTACTTC. It is translated as CAWSRPGGAYEQYF. The full variable domain, rest sourced from reference TRBV30 and TRBJ2-7, is SQTIHQWPATLVQPVGSPLSLECTVEGTSNPNLYWYRQAAGRGLQLLFYSVGIGQISSEVPQNLSASRPQDRQFILSSKKLLLSDSGFYLCAWSRPGGAYEQYFGPGTRLTVT.

The J gene is TRBJ1-2, the V gene TRBV24-1; D call uncertain. Germline V CDR1 and CDR2: KGHDR, SFDVKD. Trimming removed 2 bases from V and 3 bases from J, with 6 bases in between. The CDR3 contains 13 residues. The CDR3 nucleotides are TGTGCCACCAGTGATTCAAACTACTATGGCTACACCTTC. Protein: CATSDSNYYGYTF.

This chain uses TRBV11-2 with TRBJ1-3; tentatively, D is TRBD1 (5 bases). V lost 3 bases and J 0 bases, leaving 18 bases between the germline ends. Germline V gene lookup returns CDR1 SGHAT and CDR2 FQNNGV. The length of the CDR3 is 18 residues. The CDR3 here is CASSLGGWGDHSGNTIYF. Here the CDR3 DNA reads TGTGCCAGCAGCTTGGGGGGATGGGGGGACCACTCTGGAAACACCATATATTTT.

Only one count was recorded for this clone. The chain recombines TRBV10-2 with TRBJ1-6; the match to TRBD1 covers 8 bases. V lost 10 bases, J lost 9 bases, and 5 bases stayed unmatched. This CDR3 has 12 residues. The germline gives CDR1 WSHSY, CDR2 SAAADI. CDR3 nucleotides: TGCGCCACCCGGGACAGGACTTCACCCCTCCACTTT. Translation: CATRDRTSPLHF.

V usage is TRBV19 and J usage is TRBJ1-4; D possibly corresponds to TRBD1 (5 bases). This CDR3 spans 16 amino acids. Trimming left V 7 bases short and J 1 base short, with 16 bases between. Germline lookup yields CDR1 LNHDA and CDR2 SQIVND (reference sequence). The chain's CDR3 is CASISTGVGTNEKLFF. For the CDR3, the DNA is TGTGCCAGTATCTCCACAGGAGTGGGAACTAATGAAAAACTGTTTTTT.

The genes are TRBV29-1 and TRBJ2-2; D possibly corresponds to TRBD1 (6 bases). V was clipped by 4 bases and J by 5 bases, with 17 bases between them. This CDR3 has 15 residues. Per germline, CDR1 SQVTM and CDR2 ANQGSEA. This CDR3 is CSVGGTKARTGELFF. Here the CDR3 DNA reads TGCAGCGTTGGGGGGACAAAAGCCCGTACCGGGGAGCTGTTTTTT.

The chain has TRBV15 and TRBJ1-2; 10 bases align to TRBD1. Per germline, CDR1 LNHNV and CDR2 YYDKDF (reference sequence). CDR3 length: 14 residues. V dropped 5 bases and J dropped 2; count of bases not matched to a gene: 2. The CDR3: CATSGDRGNYGYTF. The DNA for the CDR3 is TGTGCCACCAGCGGGGACAGGGGAAACTATGGCTACACCTTC.

The chain uses TRBV30 and TRBJ1-1, with a weak D call TRBD1 (5 bases). The V end lost 3 bases, the J end lost 4 bases, and 12 bases lay between the germline ends. Germline assignment: CDR1 GTSNPN and CDR2 SVGIG (reference sequence). The CDR3 has 13 amino acids. DNA of the CDR3: TGTGCCTGGAGGTCTGGGGGGTTCACTGAAGCTTTCTTT. Protein product: CAWRSGGFTEAFF. Full variable domain (remainder filled in from reference TRBV30 and TRBJ1-1): SQTIHQWPATLVQPVGSPLSLECTVEGTSNPNLYWYRQAAGRGLQLLFYSVGIGQISSEVPQNLSASRPQDRQFILSSKKLLLSDSGFYLCAWRSGGFTEAFFGQGTRLTVV.

V is TRBV3-1 (or the pseudogene TRBV3-2) and J is TRBJ2-3; 14 nucleotides align to TRBD2. Trimming cost V 2 bases and J 5 bases; bases outside gene matches: 3. CDR3 size: 16 residues. In germline, CDR1 is LGHDT, CDR2 YNNKEL (reference sequence). In DNA, the CDR3 is TGTGCCAGCAGCCAAAGGACTAGCGGGGGGAGAGATACGCAGTATTTT. It is translated as CASSQRTSGGRDTQYF.

The chain joins TRBV29-1 to TRBJ1-2; TRBD1 aligns across 7 bases. CDR1 is SQVTM, CDR2 ANQGSEA, per germline. Trimming took 0 bases from V and 3 from J; bases not matched to a gene: 13. The CDR3 loop spans 17 amino acids. Written as DNA, the CDR3 is TGCAGCGTTGAAGATCCGCTTATGGGCGACAGGGACTATGGCTACACCTTC. Protein product: CSVEDPLMGDRDYGYTF.

This chain joins TRBV3-1 (or the pseudogene TRBV3-2) and TRBJ2-1, with TRBD2 matching 14 bases. V shed 4 bases, J shed 1 base, and the junction held 12 bases outside the gene matches. CDR1 and CDR2 (germline): LGHDT, YNNKEL (reference sequence). The CDR3 is made up of 20 amino acids. Here the CDR3 DNA reads TGTGCCAGCAGCCCCGGGACTAGCGGGGGACTGAGGAGTTCCTACAATGAGCAGTTCTTC. Translation gives CASSPGTSGGLRSSYNEQFF.